One and the same sample provided the 12 T cell receptor beta chains below, sequenced in a study of blood T cell repertoires in COVID-19. Assay used: immunoSEQ multiplex PCR; TCRdb lists only in-frame clones, some missing. This sample has around 200,000 clones, with approximately 78% found just once. The sample taken for sequencing was PBMCs or T cells enriched from blood (not recorded which). These receptor sequences come from a man aged 35-49 years who had recovered from COVID-19.

The V and J genes are TRBV7-9 and TRBJ1-6; 7 bases fit TRBD1. The CDR3 totals 17 residues. Germline V gene sequence: CDR1 SEHNR, CDR2 FQNEAQ (reference sequence). Germline trimming cut 2 bases from V and 2 bases from J; bases unmatched to any gene: 6. The CDR3 coding sequence is TGTGCCAGCAGCTTATCGGCAGGGGGTGCCTATAATTCACCCCTCCACTTT. Its translation is CASSLSAGGAYNSPLHF.

The gene calls are TRBV10-3 and TRBJ1-2; 8 bases line up with TRBD1. This CDR3 region has 14 residues. CDR1 is ENHRY, CDR2 SYGVKD, per germline. V lost 6 bases and J lost 0; bases outside the gene matches: 3. As DNA, the CDR3 is TGTGCCATCAGGGGGGGACAGGCTAACTATGGCTACACCTTC. The encoded protein is CAIRGGQANYGYTF.

This chain links TRBV2 with TRBJ2-1; TRBD2 matches 7 bases. V lost 6 bases and J lost 0; bases outside the gene matches: 5. The CDR3 length is 15 residues. From germline, CDR1 is SNHLY and CDR2 FYNNEI. The CDR3 here is CASRAGTISYNEQFF. The CDR3 DNA reads as TGTGCCAGCAGGGCCGGGACTATCTCCTACAATGAGCAGTTCTTC.

The V gene is TRBV7-3, the J gene TRBJ1-1; D unclear. CDR1 SGHTA and CDR2 FQGTGA come from the germline V gene. The CDR3 is 12 residues long. Between the trimmed V and J ends, which lost 4 bases and 1 base, there was a span of 4 bases. The CDR3 coding sequence is TGTGCCAGCAGCTACTCGAACACTGAAGCTTTCTTT. It translates to CASSYSNTEAFF.

The V gene is TRBV12-3 or TRBV12-4, the J gene TRBJ1-1, with 7 bases matching TRBD1. V dropped 4 bases and J dropped 5; count of bases not matched to a gene: 4. The CDR3 has 13 amino acids. CDR3 sequence reads: CASSSTGQTEAFF. For the CDR3, the DNA is TGTGCCAGCAGTTCCACGGGACAGACTGAAGCTTTCTTT.

There are many counts of this clone. The chain combines TRBV7-8 with TRBJ2-2, with 7 positions matching TRBD1. The junction had 9 bases not matched to a gene; V was cut back by 1 base and J by 10 bases. The CDR3 sequence is 15 residues long. Germline loops: CDR1 SGHVS, CDR2 FQNEAQ. Written as DNA, the CDR3 is TGTGCCAGCAGCTTAGGAAGGGGGCCCGGGGAGGAGCTGTTTTTT. Its protein product is CASSLGRGPGEELFF.

The chain joins TRBV30 to TRBJ1-5; 8 nucleotides agree with TRBD1. Germline V gene data show CDR1 as GTSNPN and CDR2 as SVGIG (reference sequence). The CDR3 has 14 residues. V was pared by 0 bases and J by 6 bases, with 4 bases of the junction left unmatched. CDR3 nucleotide sequence: TGTGCCTGGAGTGTAGACAGGGGCAGTCAGCCCCAGCATTTT. This encodes CAWSVDRGSQPQHF. The full variable domain, its missing parts supplied by reference TRBV30 and TRBJ1-5, is SQTIHQWPATLVQPVGSPLSLECTVEGTSNPNLYWYRQAAGRGLQLLFYSVGIGQISSEVPQNLSASRPQDRQFILSSKKLLLSDSGFYLCAWSVDRGSQPQHFGDGTRLSIL.

In its sample, this clone was seen once. The chain has TRBV28 and TRBJ1-6; 9 positions match TRBD1. The CDR3 is 15 residues long. Germline V CDR1 and CDR2: MDHEN, SYDVKM. Trimming cost V 6 bases and J 10 bases; bases outside gene matches: 10. CDR3 sequence (DNA): TGTGCCAGCAGCTCCGGACAGGGGCCGGGCTCACCCCTCCACTTT. Translating gives CASSSGQGPGSPLHF.

This chain links TRBV19 with TRBJ1-4, with 8 bases lining up with TRBD1. V lost 11 bases and J lost 8; bases outside the gene matches: 10. CDR1 and CDR2 (germline): LNHDA, SQIVND (reference sequence). The length of the CDR3 is 13 residues. The CDR3 here is CAALDRGGEKLFF. The DNA for the CDR3 is TGTGCCGCCCTAGACAGGGGAGGCGAAAAACTGTTTTTT.

This clone appeared a single time. V is TRBV5-1 and J is TRBJ2-1; no firm D call. From germline, CDR1 is SGHRS and CDR2 YFSETQ. V lost 0 bases, J lost 9 bases, and 16 bases lay in between. This CDR3 has 15 residues. The CDR3 reads CASSLAQVVGGEQFF. DNA of the CDR3: TGCGCCAGCAGCTTGGCCCAGGTGGTGGGTGGTGAGCAGTTCTTC.

The rearrangement joins TRBV5-4 to TRBJ2-1; unclear D gene. The CDR3 runs to 11 residues. V dropped 3 bases and J dropped 4 bases, with 2 bases sitting between them. The germline V gene encodes CDR1 SGHNT and CDR2 YYREEE (reference sequence). The CDR3 region is CASSSYNEQFF. CDR3 DNA sequence: TGTGCCAGCAGCTCTTACAATGAGCAGTTCTTC.

This chain connects TRBV5-5 to TRBJ1-5, with 7 bases aligning to TRBD1. The CDR3 contains 14 residues. Germline loops: CDR1 SGHKS, CDR2 YYEKEE (reference sequence). J was trimmed by 7 bases and V by 2 bases; bases with no gene match: 6. The CDR3 DNA sequence: TGTGCCAGCAGCTTATCAACAGGGGAGCAGCCCCAGCATTTT. It encodes CASSLSTGEQPQHF.